This passage covers 22 T cell receptor beta chains from one sample sequenced in a study of blood T cell repertoires in COVID-19 (dated by TCRdb to the early 2020s). Receptor amplification or capture employed the immunoSEQ multiplex PCR assay. What TCRdb holds here is the immuneACCESS table cut down to in-frame rearrangements. Part of the clones is not present; checked against another copy, under half of the missing clones reflect an unresolved V gene, and the others are unexplained. Present in this sample are hundreds of thousands of clones, 85% to 90% of which were seen just once. Of the sample, roughly 0.26% is held by the ten largest clones. The sequencing sample was made of peripheral blood. The receptors stem from a woman aged 18-35 years with acute or convalescent COVID-19.

The chain recombines TRBV5-1 with TRBJ2-1; 9 nucleotides match TRBD1. Trimming took 6 bases from V and 4 from J; bases not matched to a gene: 5. Germline V lookup: CDR1 SGHRS, CDR2 YFSETQ. The CDR3 has 14 residues. Here the CDR3 reads CASIGQGLYNEQFF. CDR3 DNA sequence: TGCGCCAGCATCGGACAGGGGCTGTACAATGAGCAGTTCTTC.

In the case of this clone: Within the sample, other DNA sequences also encode this same CDR3. The chain uses TRBV3-1 (or the pseudogene TRBV3-2) and TRBJ1-1; 8 bases map to TRBD1. CDR3 length: 12 residues. Germline lookup yields CDR1 LGHDT and CDR2 YNNKEL (reference sequence). Trimming at V came to 6 bases and at J to 8 bases, leaving 5 bases not matched to a gene. CDR3 nucleotide sequence: TGTGCCAGCAGTTTTGGACAGGGCGAAGCTTTCTTT. Residues: CASSFGQGEAFF.

The chain couples TRBV5-1 to TRBJ2-3; D might be TRBD1 (5 bases). From germline, CDR1 is SGHRS and CDR2 YFSETQ. The germline V and J ends were trimmed by 1 base and 1 base, with 13 bases remaining between them. The CDR3 is 16 amino acids. The CDR3 DNA sequence: TGCGCCAGCAGCTTGAGCCAGGCCAGGGGCACAGATACGCAGTATTTT. This codes for CASSLSQARGTDTQYF.

This sequence joins TRBV27 and TRBJ1-2; 9 bases agree with TRBD1. The trim removed 5 bases at V and 4 bases at J, leaving 5 bases unmatched. Germline V gene lookup returns CDR1 MNHEY and CDR2 SMNVEV (reference sequence). The CDR3 spans 14 residues. DNA of the CDR3: TGTGCCAGCAGTCCGACAGGGGGTGGCTATGGCTACACCTTC. Protein product: CASSPTGGGYGYTF.

This chain uses TRBV5-1 with TRBJ1-2; the D is unclear. Germline V gene sequence: CDR1 SGHRS, CDR2 YFSETQ. Trimming cost V 0 bases and J 4 bases, with 4 bases left between them. The CDR3 spans 12 residues. CDR3 protein: CASSLDTYGYTF. The CDR3 DNA reads as TGCGCCAGCAGCTTGGACACCTATGGCTACACCTTC.

The CDR3 loop reads CAYQGINYNEQFF. The CDR3 region has the DNA TGTGCCTACCAGGGGATTAACTACAATGAGCAGTTCTTC. This chain links TRBV30 with TRBJ2-1; D may be TRBD1 (6 bases). Per germline, CDR1 GTSNPN and CDR2 SVGIG (reference sequence). This CDR3 comprises 13 residues. V lost 7 bases and J lost 3, with 13 bases in between.

The rearrangement uses TRBV12-5 and TRBJ1-3, with D uncertain. The CDR3 is made up of 13 amino acids. The V and J ends lost 5 bases and 3 bases respectively, with 8 bases between them. The germline V gene encodes CDR1 LGHNT and CDR2 FRNRAP. The CDR3 region is CASGPPGGNTIYF. The CDR3 bases are TGTGCTAGTGGTCCCCCGGGTGGAAACACCATATATTTT.

This rearrangement joins TRBV13 to TRBJ1-1, with D possibly TRBD1 on 5 matching bases. This CDR3 contains 15 residues. Germline CDR1 reads PRHDT; CDR2 reads FYEKMQ (reference sequence). The germline V and J ends were trimmed by 5 bases and 1 base, with 14 bases remaining between them. The DNA for the CDR3 is TGTGCCAGCAGCCTAATCTCCCAGGGGAACACTGAAGCTTTCTTT. The encoded protein is CASSLISQGNTEAFF.

This chain uses TRBV29-1 with TRBJ2-5, with 9 nucleotides matching TRBD2. The V and J ends lost 4 bases and 2 bases, in that order; junction bases with no gene match: 8. CDR3 length: 15 residues. Germline values: CDR1 SQVTM, CDR2 ANQGSEA. The CDR3 DNA sequence: TGCAGCGTTGCCCCAGCGGGGGGCCGACAAGAGACCCAGTACTTC. This translates into CSVAPAGGRQETQYF. Using reference TRBV29-1 and TRBJ2-5 for the parts outside the CDR3, the full variable domain is SAVISQKPSRDICQRGTSLTIQCQVDSQVTMMFWYRQQPGQSLTLIATANQGSEATYESGFVIDKFPISRPNLTFSTLTVSNMSPEDSSIYLCSVAPAGGRQETQYFGPGTRLLVL.

The chain joins TRBV10-1 to TRBJ2-1; 7 bases are a match to TRBD1. V shed 5 bases and J 3 bases; nucleotides not matched to a gene: 10. CDR3 length: 16 amino acids. Germline lookup yields CDR1 WNHNN and CDR2 SYGVQD (reference sequence). The DNA for the CDR3 is TGCGCCAGCAGTCCCCGGTGGGACAGCCTCTACAATGAGCAGTTCTTC. It codes for CASSPRWDSLYNEQFF.

The V and J genes are TRBV7-2 and TRBJ1-2; D gene uncertain. V lost 5 bases and J lost 4, with 8 bases in between. Germline CDR1 and CDR2: SGHTA and FQGNSA. CDR3 length: 12 residues. CDR3 nucleotide sequence: TGTGCCAGCAGCGAGGATTCCTATGGCTACACCTTC. This codes for CASSEDSYGYTF.

This chain connects TRBV6-2 or TRBV6-3 to TRBJ2-5; perhaps TRBD2 as D (5 bases). Trimming removed 4 bases from V and 5 bases from J, with 17 bases in between. The CDR3 is 15 amino acids. Germline V gene data show CDR1 as MNHEY and CDR2 as SVGEGT. CDR3 region: CASSFITPSGETQYF. In nucleotides, the CDR3 is TGTGCCAGCAGTTTTATTACTCCCTCGGGGGAGACCCAGTACTTC.

The rearrangement joins TRBV13 to TRBJ2-3, with a possible D match to TRBD2 (7 bases). Germline V lookup: CDR1 PRHDT, CDR2 FYEKMQ (reference sequence). V lost 5 bases, J lost 6 bases, and 21 bases lay in between. The CDR3 is 16 residues long. The chain's CDR3 is CASSPGGAPLRDTQYF. CDR3 DNA sequence: TGTGCCAGCAGCCCTGGGGGGGCCCCCCTCCGTGATACGCAGTATTTT.

The chain has TRBV13 and TRBJ1-2; D perhaps matches TRBD1 (5 bases). The V end lost 4 bases, the J end lost 4 bases, and 10 bases lay between the germline ends. CDR1 and CDR2 from the germline V gene are PRHDT and FYEKMQ (reference sequence). The CDR3 extends over 13 amino acids. CDR3: CASSSGTSYGYTF. DNA of the CDR3: TGTGCCAGCAGCTCCGGGACTAGCTATGGCTACACCTTC.

V usage is TRBV5-1 and J usage is TRBJ1-2, with D possibly TRBD1 on 6 matching bases. This CDR3 is built from 14 residues. Trimming left V 4 bases short and J 3 bases short, with 13 bases between. Germline lookup yields CDR1 SGHRS and CDR2 YFSETQ. CDR3 DNA sequence: TGCGCCAGCAGCATCGGACAGCCGTACTATGGCTACACCTTC. As protein: CASSIGQPYYGYTF.

The V gene is TRBV27, the J gene TRBJ1-2; D is perhaps TRBD1 (5 bases). CDR1 MNHEY and CDR2 SMNVEV come from the germline V gene (reference sequence). There are 14 residues in the CDR3. V was trimmed by 2 bases and J by 7 bases, leaving 14 bases between them. The CDR3 loop reads CASSLVGADSGYTF. Written as DNA, the CDR3 is TGTGCCAGCAGTTTAGTAGGGGCGGATAGTGGCTACACCTTC.

The chain joins TRBV21-1 to TRBJ1-5; the D call in the table, TRBD1, was not verified against the DNA. TRBV21-1 is an annotated pseudogene. The length of the CDR3 is 17 residues. CDR3 sequence: CASSKENRGDSNQPQHF. The CDR3 DNA sequence: TGTGCCAGCAGCAAAGAGAACAGGGGAGATAGCAATCAGCCCCAGCATTTT.

This chain links TRBV13 with TRBJ2-3; 14 bases align to TRBD2. J lost 0 bases, V lost 4 bases, and 9 bases had no gene match. Germline values: CDR1 PRHDT, CDR2 FYEKMQ (reference sequence). There are 19 residues in the CDR3. In nucleotides, the CDR3 is TGTGCCAGCAGCTCCGGACTAGCGGGGGGCACCTCTAGCACAGATACGCAGTATTTT. This sequence encodes CASSSGLAGGTSSTDTQYF.

This clone came up a few times. This chain connects TRBV6-5 to TRBJ1-1, with 8 bases matching TRBD1. Germline CDR1 reads MNHEY; CDR2 reads SVGAGI. This CDR3 contains 14 residues. V lost 8 bases to trimming and J lost 4 bases; unmatched junction nucleotides: 9. This chain's CDR3 is CASAQQGVRTEAFF. The CDR3 DNA reads TGTGCCAGCGCCCAACAGGGGGTCCGCACTGAAGCTTTCTTT.

The V call is TRBV21-1, the J call TRBJ1-2. TRBV21-1 is labeled a pseudogene. The CDR3 is 14 residues long. The CDR3: CASSKVGGIYGYTF. Here the CDR3 DNA reads TGTGCCAGCAGCAAAGTGGGGGGTATCTATGGCTACACCTTC.

The chain joins TRBV24-1 to TRBJ2-6; 10 nucleotides line up with TRBD1. Trimming removed 11 bases from V and 2 bases from J; junction bases left unmatched: 8. The CDR3 is made up of 16 amino acids. Germline V gene data show CDR1 as KGHDR and CDR2 as SFDVKD. CDR3 sequence: CAIPGQGRTGANVLTF. CDR3 in DNA: TGTGCCATTCCGGGACAGGGGCGGACTGGGGCCAACGTCCTGACTTTC.

The chain combines TRBV3-1 (or the pseudogene TRBV3-2) with TRBJ1-2; 9 bases line up with TRBD1. J gave up 2 bases and V 1 base, and 5 bases lay outside the gene matches. Germline CDR1 reads LGHDT; CDR2 reads YNNKEL (reference sequence). This CDR3 is 16 amino acids long. In DNA form, the CDR3 reads TGTGCCAGCAGCCAAGGGGACAGGGAACGAAACTATGGCTACACCTTC. Protein product: CASSQGDRERNYGYTF.